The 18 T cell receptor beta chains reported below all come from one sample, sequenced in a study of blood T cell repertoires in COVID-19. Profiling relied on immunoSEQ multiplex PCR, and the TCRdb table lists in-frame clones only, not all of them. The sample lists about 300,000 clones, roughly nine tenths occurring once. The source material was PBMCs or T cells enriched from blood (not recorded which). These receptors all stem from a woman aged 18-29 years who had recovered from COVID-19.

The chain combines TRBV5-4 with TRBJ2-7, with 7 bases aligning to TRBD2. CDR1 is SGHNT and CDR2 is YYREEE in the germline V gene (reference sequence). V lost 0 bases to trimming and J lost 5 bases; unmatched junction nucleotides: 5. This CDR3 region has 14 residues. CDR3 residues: CASSLEIGGDEQYF. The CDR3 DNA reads TGTGCCAGCAGCTTGGAGATTGGGGGGGACGAGCAGTACTTC.

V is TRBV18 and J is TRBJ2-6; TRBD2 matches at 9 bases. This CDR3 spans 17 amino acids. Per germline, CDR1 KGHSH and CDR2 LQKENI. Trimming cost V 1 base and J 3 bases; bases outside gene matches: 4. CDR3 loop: CASSPLAGVHGANVLTF. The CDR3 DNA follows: TGTGCCAGCTCACCACTAGCGGGGGTTCATGGGGCCAACGTCCTGACTTTC.

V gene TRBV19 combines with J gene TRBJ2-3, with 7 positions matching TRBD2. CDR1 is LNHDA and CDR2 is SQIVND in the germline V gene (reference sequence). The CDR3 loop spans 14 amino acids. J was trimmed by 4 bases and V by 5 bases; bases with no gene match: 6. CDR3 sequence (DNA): TGTGCCAGTAGTTTCCAGGGAGGGGCAGATACGCAGTATTTT. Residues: CASSFQGGADTQYF.

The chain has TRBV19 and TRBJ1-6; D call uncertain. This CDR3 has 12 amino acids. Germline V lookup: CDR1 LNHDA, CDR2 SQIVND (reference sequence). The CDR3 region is CARQLNNSPLHF. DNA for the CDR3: TGTGCGAGGCAGCTGAATAATTCACCCCTCCACTTT.

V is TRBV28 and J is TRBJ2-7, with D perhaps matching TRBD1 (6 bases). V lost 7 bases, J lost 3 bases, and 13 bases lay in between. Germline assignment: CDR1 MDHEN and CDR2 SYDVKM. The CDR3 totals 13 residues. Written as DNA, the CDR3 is TGTGCCAGCACCGCCGGGACACTCTACGAGCAGTACTTC. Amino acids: CASTAGTLYEQYF. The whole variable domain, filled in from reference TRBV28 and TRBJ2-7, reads DVKVTQSSRYLVKRTGEKVFLECVQDMDHENMFWYRQDPGLGLRLIYFSYDVKMKEKGDIPEGYSVSREKKERFSLILESASTNQTSMYLCASTAGTLYEQYFGPGTRLTVT.

The chain's CDR3 is CASSDVRSRSYEQYF. The CDR3 DNA follows: TGTGCCAGCAGCGACGTCCGGAGTCGGTCCTACGAGCAGTACTTC. The chain links TRBV7-9 to TRBJ2-7; D gene uncertain. The CDR3 sequence is 15 residues long. Deletions cut 5 bases from V and 1 base from J, with 15 bases between. Germline V gene sequence: CDR1 SEHNR, CDR2 FQNEAQ (reference sequence).

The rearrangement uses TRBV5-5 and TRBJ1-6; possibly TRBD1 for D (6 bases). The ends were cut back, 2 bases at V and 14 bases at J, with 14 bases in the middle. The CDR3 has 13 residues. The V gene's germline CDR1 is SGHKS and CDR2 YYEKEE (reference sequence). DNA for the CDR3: TGTGCCAGCAGCTTCGTAGGACAGCAGACCCTCCACTTT. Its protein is CASSFVGQQTLHF.

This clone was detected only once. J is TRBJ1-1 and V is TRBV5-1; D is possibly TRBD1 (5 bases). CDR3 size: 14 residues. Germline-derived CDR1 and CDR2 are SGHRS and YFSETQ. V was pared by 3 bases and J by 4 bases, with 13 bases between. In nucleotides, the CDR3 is TGCGCCAGCAGCTCAGGGCGGGGGGGCACTGAAGCTTTCTTT. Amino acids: CASSSGRGGTEAFF.

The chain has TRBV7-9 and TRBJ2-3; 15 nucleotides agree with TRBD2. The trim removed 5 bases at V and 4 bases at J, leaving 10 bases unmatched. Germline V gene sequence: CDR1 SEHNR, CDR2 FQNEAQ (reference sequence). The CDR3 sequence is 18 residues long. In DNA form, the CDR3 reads TGTGCCAGCAGCCGAAGAGGACTAGCGGGAGGGGAGTCAGATACGCAGTATTTT. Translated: CASSRRGLAGGESDTQYF. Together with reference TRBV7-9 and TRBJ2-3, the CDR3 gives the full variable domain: DTGVSQNPRHKITKRGQNVTFRCDPISEHNRLYWYRQTLGQGPEFLTYFQNEAQLEKSRLLSDRFSAERPKGSFSTLEIQRTEQGDSAMYLCASSRRGLAGGESDTQYFGPGTRLTVL.

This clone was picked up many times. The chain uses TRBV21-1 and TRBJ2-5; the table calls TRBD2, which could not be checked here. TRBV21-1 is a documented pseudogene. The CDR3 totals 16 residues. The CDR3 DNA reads TGTGCCAGCAGCAAAAGCCTAGCGGGAGCTGTAGAGACCCAGTACTTC. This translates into CASSKSLAGAVETQYF.

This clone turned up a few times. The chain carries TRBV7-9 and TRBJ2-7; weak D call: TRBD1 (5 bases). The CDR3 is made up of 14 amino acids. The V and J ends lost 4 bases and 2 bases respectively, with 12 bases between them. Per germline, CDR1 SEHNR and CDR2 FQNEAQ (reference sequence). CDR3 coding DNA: TGTGCCAGCAGCTCTGGGGCGGTTACCTACGAGCAGTACTTC. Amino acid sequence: CASSSGAVTYEQYF. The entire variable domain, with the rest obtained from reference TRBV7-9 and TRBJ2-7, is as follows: DTGVSQNPRHKITKRGQNVTFRCDPISEHNRLYWYRQTLGQGPEFLTYFQNEAQLEKSRLLSDRFSAERPKGSFSTLEIQRTEQGDSAMYLCASSSGAVTYEQYFGPGTRLTVT.

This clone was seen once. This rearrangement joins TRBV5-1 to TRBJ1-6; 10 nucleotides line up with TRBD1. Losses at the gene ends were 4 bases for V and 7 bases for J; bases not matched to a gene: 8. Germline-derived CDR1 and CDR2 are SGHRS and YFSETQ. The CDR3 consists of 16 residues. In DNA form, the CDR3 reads TGCGCCAGCAGCCCCAAAGGGGACAGGGGCAATTCACCCCTCCACTTT. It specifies CASSPKGDRGNSPLHF.

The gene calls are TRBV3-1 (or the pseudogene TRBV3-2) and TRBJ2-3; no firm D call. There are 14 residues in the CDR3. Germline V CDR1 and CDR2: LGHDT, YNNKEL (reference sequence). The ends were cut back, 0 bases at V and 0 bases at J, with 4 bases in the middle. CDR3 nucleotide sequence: TGTGCCAGCAGCCAAGACAGTAGCACAGATACGCAGTATTTT. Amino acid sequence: CASSQDSSTDTQYF.

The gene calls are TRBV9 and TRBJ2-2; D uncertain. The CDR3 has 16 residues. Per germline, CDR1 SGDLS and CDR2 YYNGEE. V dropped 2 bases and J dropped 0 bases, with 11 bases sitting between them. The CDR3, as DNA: TGTGCCAGCAGCGTTAACAGCCAGGCGAACACCGGGGAGCTGTTTTTT. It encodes CASSVNSQANTGELFF. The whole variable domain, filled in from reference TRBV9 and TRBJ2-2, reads DSGVTQTPKHLITATGQRVTLRCSPRSGDLSVYWYQQSLDQGLQFLIQYYNGEERAKGNILERFSAQQFPDLHSELNLSSLELGDSALYFCASSVNSQANTGELFFGEGSRLTVL.

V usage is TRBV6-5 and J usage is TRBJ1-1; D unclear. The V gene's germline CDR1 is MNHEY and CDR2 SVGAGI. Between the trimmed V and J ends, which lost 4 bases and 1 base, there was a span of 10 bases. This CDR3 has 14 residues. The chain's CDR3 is CASSSESWNTEAFF. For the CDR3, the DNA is TGTGCCAGCAGTTCCGAGAGTTGGAACACTGAAGCTTTCTTT.

Written as DNA, the CDR3 is TGTGCCAGCAGCCGCACAGGGACGGCTAATGAAAAACTGTTTTTT. It yields the protein CASSRTGTANEKLFF. The rearrangement links TRBV11-2 to TRBJ1-4; D is perhaps TRBD1 (6 bases). The CDR3 is 15 amino acids. Trimming shortened V by 5 bases and J by 3 bases, and 13 bases separated the two germline ends. Germline-derived CDR1 and CDR2 are SGHAT and FQNNGV.

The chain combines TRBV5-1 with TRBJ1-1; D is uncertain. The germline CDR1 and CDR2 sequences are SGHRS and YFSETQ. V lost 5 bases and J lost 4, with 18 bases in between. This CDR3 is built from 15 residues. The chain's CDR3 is CASSSGPGLVTEAFF. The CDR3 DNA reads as TGCGCCAGCAGTTCAGGCCCCGGACTGGTCACTGAAGCTTTCTTT.

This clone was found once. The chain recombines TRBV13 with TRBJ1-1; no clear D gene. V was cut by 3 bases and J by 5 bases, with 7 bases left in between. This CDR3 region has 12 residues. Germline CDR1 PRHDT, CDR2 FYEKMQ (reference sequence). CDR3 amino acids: CASSFGWTEAFF. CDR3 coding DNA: TGTGCCAGCAGCTTCGGGTGGACTGAAGCTTTCTTT.